One sample yielded the 23 T cell receptor beta chains listed below, sequenced in a study of blood T cell repertoires in COVID-19. This table comes from immunoSEQ multiplex PCR, and its TCRdb copy is limited to in-frame clones, with some not included. The sample contains 130,000 to 150,000 clones, 75% to 90% of which appear only once. Sequencing input: peripheral blood. These receptors were taken from a man between 65 and 80 years old who had recovered from COVID-19.

The chain joins TRBV6-2 or TRBV6-3 to TRBJ1-2; possible D gene TRBD1, 6 bases. Germline V gene data show CDR1 as MNHEY and CDR2 as SVGEGT. The CDR3 spans 13 residues. The ends were cut back, 6 bases at V and 5 bases at J, with 13 bases in the middle. In DNA, the CDR3 is TGTGCCAGCAGCGAAGTGACAGGTTATGGCTACACCTTC. Its protein product is CASSEVTGYGYTF.

The chain links TRBV7-9 to TRBJ1-5; possibly TRBD1 for D (6 bases). Germline CDR1 is SEHNR and CDR2 is FQNEAQ (reference sequence). V gave up 2 bases and J gave up 2 bases, with 10 bases separating them. This CDR3 contains 15 residues. Here the CDR3 DNA reads TGTGCCAGCAGCTTATCAGGGGTGGGCAATCAGCCCCAGCATTTT. It specifies CASSLSGVGNQPQHF. Looking up the rest from reference TRBV7-9 and TRBJ1-5 gives the full variable domain: DTGVSQNPRHKITKRGQNVTFRCDPISEHNRLYWYRQTLGQGPEFLTYFQNEAQLEKSRLLSDRFSAERPKGSFSTLEIQRTEQGDSAMYLCASSLSGVGNQPQHFGDGTRLSIL.

This clone was picked up many times. Different DNA sequences within this sample yield the same CDR3. The genes are TRBV6-2 or TRBV6-3 and TRBJ2-7; D is undetermined. V was pared by 2 bases and J by 0 bases, with 5 bases between. CDR3 length: 13 residues. Germline V lookup: CDR1 MNHEY, CDR2 SVGEGT. CDR3 bases: TGTGCCAGCAGTTACGCTAGCTCCTACGAGCAGTACTTC. The encoded protein is CASSYASSYEQYF.

V usage is TRBV7-8 and J usage is TRBJ2-2; 8 bases line up with TRBD2. This CDR3 is built from 17 residues. With V trimmed by 5 bases and J by 4 bases, 12 bases remained unmatched. CDR1 is SGHVS, CDR2 FQNEAQ, per germline. The CDR3 here is CASSLRLAGRVTGELFF. CDR3 DNA sequence: TGTGCCAGCAGCCTAAGATTAGCGGGAAGGGTCACCGGGGAGCTGTTTTTT.

The chain is built from TRBV27 and TRBJ2-3, with 7 bases aligning to TRBD2. The CDR3 length is 17 residues. After removal of 3 bases from V and 2 bases from J, the junction contained 11 bases not matched to a gene. In germline, CDR1 is MNHEY, CDR2 SMNVEV (reference sequence). The CDR3 sequence: CASSFLYTGGPTDTQYF. Here the CDR3 DNA reads TGTGCCAGCAGTTTTTTGTATACGGGAGGCCCCACAGATACGCAGTATTTT.

This sequence joins TRBV5-4 and TRBJ2-7, with D possibly being TRBD2 (5 bases). The CDR3 sequence is 15 residues long. Trimming stripped 0 bases from V and 1 base from J, with 11 bases between. Germline assignment: CDR1 SGHNT and CDR2 YYREEE (reference sequence). The CDR3 nucleotides read TGTGCCAGCAGCTTGGAAGGTGGGAGATCCTACGAGCAGTACTTC. Translation gives CASSLEGGRSYEQYF.

This rearrangement joins TRBV7-9 to TRBJ2-7; 8 bases align to TRBD2. CDR3 length: 17 residues. The J segment lost 6 bases and the V segment lost 1 base, leaving 14 bases of the junction unmatched. In germline, CDR1 is SEHNR, CDR2 FQNEAQ (reference sequence). CDR3 amino acids: CASSLGEIPGLGGEQYF. DNA for the CDR3: TGTGCCAGCAGCTTAGGCGAAATACCGGGACTAGGGGGCGAGCAGTACTTC.

A few counts support this clone. This chain connects TRBV30 to TRBJ1-4; D is possibly TRBD1 (6 bases). The germline V gene has CDR1 GTSNPN and CDR2 SVGIG (reference sequence). The V end lost 5 bases, the J end lost 3 bases, and 10 bases lay between the germline ends. The length of the CDR3 is 13 residues. The CDR3 here is CAWETGSNEKLFF. CDR3 nucleotide sequence: TGTGCCTGGGAAACAGGGTCTAATGAAAAACTGTTTTTT.

This clone occurred once. The V gene is TRBV2, the J gene TRBJ2-7; TRBD2 matches at 9 bases. The CDR3 is 13 residues long. Germline CDR1 is SNHLY and CDR2 is FYNNEI. V lost 5 bases to trimming and J lost 5 bases; unmatched junction nucleotides: 4. The CDR3 DNA reads TGTGCCAGCAGTACCGGGACTAGCAACGAGCAGTACTTC. Translated, it gives CASSTGTSNEQYF.

The J gene is TRBJ2-7, the V gene TRBV7-6; 7 bases match TRBD2. With 4 bases clipped from V and 4 bases from J, the junction kept 13 bases outside the gene matches. In germline, CDR1 is SGHVS, CDR2 FNYEAQ. There are 16 residues in the CDR3. The CDR3 spells CASSSLGGEGQYEQYF. For the CDR3, the DNA is TGTGCCAGCAGCTCGCTCGGTGGGGAGGGCCAATACGAGCAGTACTTC. The full variable domain, its missing parts supplied by reference TRBV7-6 and TRBJ2-7, is GAGVSQSPRYKVTKRGQDVALRCDPISGHVSLYWYRQALGQGPEFLTYFNYEAQQDKSGLPNDRFSAERPEGSISTLTIQRTEQRDSAMYRCASSSLGGEGQYEQYFGPGTRLTVT.

The rearrangement uses TRBV7-2 and TRBJ2-5, with 7 positions matching TRBD1. With 5 bases clipped from V and 1 base from J, the junction kept 4 bases outside the gene matches. The CDR3 runs 14 residues. The V gene's germline CDR1 is SGHTA and CDR2 FQGNSA. The CDR3 region has the DNA TGTGCCAGCAGCCCGGGACAGCCCCAAGAGACCCAGTACTTC. Translated: CASSPGQPQETQYF.

This chain connects TRBV25-1 to TRBJ1-1; D uncertain. Per germline, CDR1 MGHDK and CDR2 SYGVNS. This CDR3 is built from 12 residues. The V end lost 6 bases, the J end lost 1 base, and 6 bases lay between the germline ends. The CDR3 region is CASSRQNTEAFF. The CDR3 region has the DNA TGTGCCAGCAGCCGACAGAACACTGAAGCTTTCTTT.

The genes are TRBV7-2 and TRBJ2-3; no firm D call. Trimming cost V 5 bases and J 1 base, with 10 bases left between them. The CDR3 is 14 amino acids. Germline-derived CDR1 and CDR2 are SGHTA and FQGNSA. The CDR3 region has the DNA TGTGCCAGCAGCACTGCCGAAGGCACAGATACGCAGTATTTT. Protein sequence: CASSTAEGTDTQYF.

The chain joins TRBV19 to TRBJ2-7; no definite D call. V lost 2 bases, J lost 2 bases, and 7 bases lay in between. The CDR3 is 13 amino acids. Germline V CDR1 and CDR2: LNHDA, SQIVND (reference sequence). The CDR3 reads CASSIRHTYEQYF. The CDR3 region has the DNA TGTGCCAGTAGTATAAGACACACCTACGAGCAGTACTTC.

V usage is TRBV6-1 and J usage is TRBJ2-7; unclear D gene. This CDR3 has 11 residues. Germline-derived CDR1 and CDR2 are MNHNS and SASEGT. Trimming took off 2 bases at V and 7 bases at J, with 6 bases between the two ends. CDR3 DNA: TGTGCCAGCAGTGAATTAGAGGAGCAGTACTTC. Protein sequence: CASSELEEQYF.

The J gene is TRBJ2-2, the V gene TRBV10-2; 10 bases are shared with TRBD2. V was pared by 6 bases and J by 0 bases, with 10 bases of the junction left unmatched. CDR3 length: 18 residues. The germline V gene encodes CDR1 WSHSY and CDR2 SAAADI. The chain's CDR3 is CASSRGLALLANTGELFF. CDR3 bases: TGCGCCAGCAGCAGGGGACTAGCGCTTCTCGCGAACACCGGGGAGCTGTTTTTT.

V is TRBV10-1 and J is TRBJ1-6; tentatively, D is TRBD1 (6 bases). This CDR3 contains 12 residues. The V and J ends lost 5 bases and 12 bases respectively, with 11 bases between them. Germline values: CDR1 WNHNN, CDR2 SYGVQD (reference sequence). The CDR3 DNA reads TGCGCCAGCAGTTCGACAGGTCAACCCCTCCACTTT. This sequence encodes CASSSTGQPLHF.

V gene TRBV10-3 combines with J gene TRBJ1-1; the D is unclear. The CDR3 runs to 13 residues. CDR1 ENHRY and CDR2 SYGVKD come from the germline V gene. Trimming shortened V by 3 bases and J by 5 bases, and 10 bases separated the two germline ends. The CDR3 spells CAISDLARTEAFF. CDR3 bases: TGTGCCATCAGTGATTTAGCTAGGACTGAAGCTTTCTTT.

J is TRBJ2-3 and V is TRBV7-3, with TRBD2 matching 9 bases. Germline V lookup: CDR1 SGHTA, CDR2 FQGTGA. CDR3 length equals 16 residues. After removal of 3 bases from V and 3 bases from J, the junction contained 7 bases not matched to a gene. The CDR3 DNA reads as TGTGCCAGCAGCTTGGCTCCAGCGGGAGGAACAGATACGCAGTATTTT. It yields the protein CASSLAPAGGTDTQYF.

This rearrangement joins TRBV30 to TRBJ2-7, with TRBD2 matching over 9 bases. The CDR3 covers 13 residues. The J segment lost 5 bases and the V segment lost 4 bases, leaving 6 bases of the junction unmatched. The germline CDR1 and CDR2 sequences are GTSNPN and SVGIG (reference sequence). Here the CDR3 DNA reads TGTGCCTGGATGAAGATAGCGGGAGACGAGCAGTACTTC. This translates into CAWMKIAGDEQYF.

This chain uses TRBV6-5 with TRBJ2-3; TRBD1 is a possible D gene (5 bases). The V and J ends lost 7 bases and 3 bases respectively, with 11 bases between them. Per the germline V gene, CDR1 is MNHEY and CDR2 is SVGAGI. This CDR3 has 13 amino acids. In DNA, the CDR3 is TGTGCCAGCATTCAGACAGTAACAGATACGCAGTATTTT. Protein product: CASIQTVTDTQYF.

J is TRBJ1-1 and V is TRBV7-8; 7 nucleotides match TRBD1. The CDR3 runs to 15 residues. The V segment lost 5 bases and the J segment 1 base; nucleotides outside the gene matches: 7. Germline lookup yields CDR1 SGHVS and CDR2 FQNEAQ. For the CDR3, the DNA is TGTGCCAGCAGCATCGGGACAGCACAGAACACTGAAGCTTTCTTT. This encodes CASSIGTAQNTEAFF.

The rearrangement uses TRBV5-1 and TRBJ2-2; a weak D match, TRBD1 (6 bases). V was cut by 4 bases and J by 6 bases, with 10 bases left in between. This CDR3 is built from 13 residues. Germline CDR1 is SGHRS and CDR2 is YFSETQ. The CDR3 DNA follows: TGCGCCAGCAGCATAGGACAGTCCGGGGAGCTGTTTTTT. Translating gives CASSIGQSGELFF. Full variable domain (rest looked up from reference TRBV5-1 and TRBJ2-2): KAGVTQTPRYLIKTRGQQVTLSCSPISGHRSVSWYQQTPGQGLQFLFEYFSETQRNKGNFPGRFSGRQFSNSRSEMNVSTLELGDSALYLCASSIGQSGELFFGEGSRLTVL.